This record concerns one T cell receptor beta chain sequence. Its antigen remains unidentified. The record originates from a study of shared clonotypes between healthy human individuals. Findings of the study overall: Donors were few, which limited the genetic and exposure-history diversity represented.

The CDR3 runs to 16 residues. V dropped 4 bases and J dropped 5; count of bases not matched to a gene: 10. Germline-derived CDR1 and CDR2 are SGHRS and YFSETQ. The data were produced by immunoSEQ multiplex PCR, yet TCRdb's version contains in-frame clones alone and is incomplete. The sample holds 490,000 or so clones, 70% to 85% seen once. V usage is TRBV5-1 and J usage is TRBJ2-1; 9 bases are shared with TRBD2. This clonotype was sampled from a woman between 40 and 50 years old in good health. Some clones in this sample may be carry-over from other donors' samples. The specimen sequenced was PBMCs. The CDR3 bases are TGCGCCAGCAGCGACTTTAGCGGGAGTGGGGACAATGAGCAGTTCTTC. Protein product: CASSDFSGSGDNEQFF.